The 8 T cell receptor beta chains listed next were all sequenced from one sample in a study of CD8+ T cells in alopecia areata. Reverse transcription of extracted RNA yielded cDNA, which provided the sequencing template. Sequenced by immunoSEQ multiplex PCR; TCRdb stores in-frame clones only, minus some. The data contain a few hundred thousand clones, about two fifths of them seen just once; the ten biggest clones take up almost 0.5%. The treatment here: oral pan-JAK inhibitor, 5-10 mg twice daily. The sample in question was CD4+ T cells sorted from blood, obtained at week 34, from a patient treated with tofacitinib. The receptors come from a human donor with alopecia areata.

The count of this clone is one. This chain links TRBV30 with TRBJ1-1, with D tentatively TRBD1 (6 bases). This CDR3 has 14 amino acids. The germline V and J ends were trimmed by 5 bases and 3 bases, with 16 bases remaining between them. From germline, CDR1 is GTSNPN and CDR2 SVGIG (reference sequence). CDR3 sequence (DNA): TGTGCCTGGGGAGCAAAAGGGGGTGACACTGAAGCTTTCTTT. It codes for CAWGAKGGDTEAFF.

V usage is TRBV6-5 and J usage is TRBJ2-5, with D perhaps TRBD1 (8 bases). Germline assignment: CDR1 MNHEY and CDR2 SVGAGI. The length of the CDR3 is 14 residues. Trimming stripped 6 bases from V and 5 bases from J, with 16 bases between. The chain's CDR3 is CASRIGQGGETQYF. CDR3 coding DNA: TGTGCCAGCAGGATTGGACAGGGAGGGGAGACCCAGTACTTC.

This clone has just a few counts. The DNA of the CDR3 is TGTGCCATCAGTGCCGATCCGGGACAGGGGGACTATGGCTACACCTTC. This sequence encodes CAISADPGQGDYGYTF. The V call is TRBV10-3, the J call TRBJ1-2; TRBD1 matches 11 bases. The CDR3 is 16 amino acids. Trimming at V came to 4 bases and at J to 3 bases, leaving 7 bases not matched to a gene. CDR1 is ENHRY and CDR2 is SYGVKD in the germline V gene.

The V gene is TRBV6-6, the J gene TRBJ1-1, with no clear D. V dropped 2 bases and J dropped 3 bases, with 10 bases sitting between them. The CDR3 has 14 amino acids. CDR1 and CDR2 from the germline V gene are MNHNY and SVGAGI (reference sequence). The CDR3 nucleotides read TGTGCCAGCAGTTACGGACCCCTAGACACTGAAGCTTTCTTT. Its translation is CASSYGPLDTEAFF.

The V call is TRBV29-1, the J call TRBJ1-2; D not certain. The CDR3 is 10 amino acids. V lost 3 bases and J 13 bases, leaving 12 bases between the germline ends. Germline V gene lookup returns CDR1 SQVTM and CDR2 ANQGSEA. The CDR3 DNA sequence: TGCAGCGTTGAGAAGGCGGCCTTCACCTTC. Its protein product is CSVEKAAFTF.

The chain links TRBV7-9 to TRBJ1-3, with D uncertain. CDR1 is SEHNR, CDR2 FQNEAQ, per germline (reference sequence). The germline V and J ends were trimmed by 10 bases and 0 bases, with 13 bases remaining between them. The CDR3 runs 14 residues. CDR3 amino acids: CATRLRSSGNTIYF. The CDR3 DNA is TGTGCCACCCGACTCAGGAGCTCTGGAAACACCATATATTTT. Together with reference TRBV7-9 and TRBJ1-3, the CDR3 gives the full variable domain: DTGVSQNPRHKITKRGQNVTFRCDPISEHNRLYWYRQTLGQGPEFLTYFQNEAQLEKSRLLSDRFSAERPKGSFSTLEIQRTEQGDSAMYLCATRLRSSGNTIYFGEGSWLTVV.

A few counts support this clone. The V gene is TRBV5-1, the J gene TRBJ2-3, with a tentative D call TRBD2 (5 bases). The CDR3 length is 13 residues. V lost 5 bases and J lost 2, with 9 bases in between. CDR1 SGHRS and CDR2 YFSETQ come from the germline V gene. DNA for the CDR3: TGCGCCAGCAGGCCTGACTACACAGATACGCAGTATTTT. This encodes CASRPDYTDTQYF.

In its sample, this clone was seen a few times. V is TRBV19 and J is TRBJ1-2; 10 bases agree with TRBD1. This CDR3 spans 15 amino acids. V lost 5 bases to trimming and J lost 6 bases; unmatched junction nucleotides: 9. Germline V gene lookup returns CDR1 LNHDA and CDR2 SQIVND (reference sequence). The CDR3 DNA follows: TGTGCCAGTAGTTCCCGGGACAGGGGATTGGATGGCTACACCTTC. Amino acid sequence: CASSSRDRGLDGYTF.